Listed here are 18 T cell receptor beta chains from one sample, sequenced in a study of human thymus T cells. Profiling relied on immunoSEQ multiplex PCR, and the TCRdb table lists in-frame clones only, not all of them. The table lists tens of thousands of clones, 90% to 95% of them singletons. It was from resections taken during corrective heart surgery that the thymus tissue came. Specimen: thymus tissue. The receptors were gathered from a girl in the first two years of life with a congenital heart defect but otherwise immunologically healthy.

CDR3 amino acids: CASSQDETSGIYEQYF. The CDR3 coding sequence is TGCGCCAGCAGCCAAGATGAGACTAGCGGGATCTACGAGCAGTACTTC. The chain is built from TRBV4-3 and TRBJ2-7, with 11 bases lining up with TRBD2. Trimming took 0 bases from V and 3 from J; bases not matched to a gene: 4. The CDR3 is 16 amino acids. Germline V gene data show CDR1 as LGHNA and CDR2 as YSLEER.

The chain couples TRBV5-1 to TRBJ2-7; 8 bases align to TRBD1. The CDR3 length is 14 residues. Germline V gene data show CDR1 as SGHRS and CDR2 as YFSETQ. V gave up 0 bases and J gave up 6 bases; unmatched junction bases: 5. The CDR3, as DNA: TGCGCCAGCAGCTTGGAGAGCAGGGGGCTCGAGCAGTACTTC. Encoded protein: CASSLESRGLEQYF.

CDR3 bases: TGTGCCAGTAGGGACCACGAGGTAGGGGCGAGCACTGAAGCTTTCTTT. Amino acid sequence: CASRDHEVGASTEAFF. The chain carries TRBV19 and TRBJ1-1, with a tentative D call TRBD1 (5 bases). V lost 6 bases, J lost 4 bases, and 21 bases lay in between. This CDR3 is 16 amino acids long. Germline loops: CDR1 LNHDA, CDR2 SQIVND (reference sequence).

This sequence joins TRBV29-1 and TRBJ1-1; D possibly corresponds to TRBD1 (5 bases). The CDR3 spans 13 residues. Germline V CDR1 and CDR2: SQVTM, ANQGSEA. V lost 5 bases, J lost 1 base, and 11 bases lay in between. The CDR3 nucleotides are TGCAGCGTTCAACAGGTTCAGAACACTGAAGCTTTCTTT. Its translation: CSVQQVQNTEAFF.

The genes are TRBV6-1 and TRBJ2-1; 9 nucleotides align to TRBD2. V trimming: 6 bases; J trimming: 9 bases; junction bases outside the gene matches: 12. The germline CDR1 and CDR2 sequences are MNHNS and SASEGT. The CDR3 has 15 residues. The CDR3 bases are TGTGCCAGCAGGCCCACTGGCGGGAGGGTGATTGAGCAGTTCTTC. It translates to CASRPTGGRVIEQFF.

Written as DNA, the CDR3 is TGTGCCAGCAGCCCCCGCCGACTAGCTTACGAGCAGTACTTC. Encoded protein: CASSPRRLAYEQYF. The V and J genes are TRBV27 and TRBJ2-7; 7 bases are a match to TRBD2. In germline, CDR1 is MNHEY, CDR2 SMNVEV (reference sequence). The CDR3 is 14 amino acids. Unmatched junction bases numbered 9, after V lost 6 bases and J lost 4 bases.

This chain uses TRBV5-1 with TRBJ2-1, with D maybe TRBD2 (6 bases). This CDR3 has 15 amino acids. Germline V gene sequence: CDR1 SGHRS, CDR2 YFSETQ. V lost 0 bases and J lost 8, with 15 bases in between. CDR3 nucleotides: TGCGCCAGCAGCTTGGACCGGGAGATTGCCGATGAGCAGTTCTTC. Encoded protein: CASSLDREIADEQFF.

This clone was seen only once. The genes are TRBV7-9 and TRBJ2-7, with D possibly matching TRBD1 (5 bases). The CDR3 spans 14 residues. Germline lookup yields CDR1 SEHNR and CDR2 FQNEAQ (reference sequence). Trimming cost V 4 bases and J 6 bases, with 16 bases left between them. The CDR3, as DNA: TGTGCCAGCAGCTCAGGGTATATCTCGTCCGAGCAGTACTTC. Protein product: CASSSGYISSEQYF.

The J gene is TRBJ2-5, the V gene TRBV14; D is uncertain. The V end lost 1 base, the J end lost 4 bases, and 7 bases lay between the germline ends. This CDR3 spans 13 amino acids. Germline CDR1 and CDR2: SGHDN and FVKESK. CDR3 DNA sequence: TGTGCCAGCAGCCAAGTTATCCCAGAGACCCAGTACTTC. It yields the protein CASSQVIPETQYF.

CDR3 protein: CASGLEGGTYEQYF. DNA for the CDR3: TGTGCTAGTGGTTTGGAAGGGGGCACCTACGAGCAGTACTTC. The rearrangement joins TRBV12-5 to TRBJ2-7, with 7 nucleotides matching TRBD1. Germline CDR1 reads LGHNT; CDR2 reads FRNRAP. The trim removed 1 base at V and 2 bases at J, leaving 2 bases unmatched. The CDR3 totals 14 residues.

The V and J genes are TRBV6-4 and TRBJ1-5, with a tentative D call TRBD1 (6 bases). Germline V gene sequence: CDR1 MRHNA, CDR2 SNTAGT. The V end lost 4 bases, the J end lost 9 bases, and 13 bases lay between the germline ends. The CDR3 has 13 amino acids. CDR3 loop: CASSALQGTPQHF. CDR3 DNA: TGTGCCAGCAGTGCCCTACAGGGTACGCCCCAGCATTTT.

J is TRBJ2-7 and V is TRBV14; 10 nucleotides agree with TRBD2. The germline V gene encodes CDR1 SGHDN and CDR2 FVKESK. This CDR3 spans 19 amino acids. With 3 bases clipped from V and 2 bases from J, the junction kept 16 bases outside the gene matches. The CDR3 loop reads CASSHRQGRTSGSAYEQYF. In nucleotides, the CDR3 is TGTGCCAGCAGCCACCGACAGGGCCGGACTAGCGGTTCTGCCTACGAGCAGTACTTC.

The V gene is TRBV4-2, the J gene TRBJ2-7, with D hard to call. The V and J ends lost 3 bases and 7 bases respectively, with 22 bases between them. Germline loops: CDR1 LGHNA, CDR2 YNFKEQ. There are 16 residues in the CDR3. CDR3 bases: TGTGCCAGCAGCCATTCACCGCAGGCACGACCTACGGAGCAGTACTTC. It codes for CASSHSPQARPTEQYF.

As DNA, the CDR3 is TGTGCCAGCAGCCTAAGGTCCTCCCCCCGGGGCAATGAGCAGTTCTTC. It specifies CASSLRSSPRGNEQFF. V usage is TRBV7-2 and J usage is TRBJ2-1; D is perhaps TRBD2 (5 bases). V gave up 5 bases and J gave up 6 bases, with 20 bases separating them. Germline V gives CDR1 SGHTA, CDR2 FQGNSA. The length of the CDR3 is 16 residues.

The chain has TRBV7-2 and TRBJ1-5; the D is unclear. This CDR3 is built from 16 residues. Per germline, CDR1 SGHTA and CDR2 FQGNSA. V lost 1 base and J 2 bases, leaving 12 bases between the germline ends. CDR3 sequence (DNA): TGTGCCAGCAGCTTAGAGGGCAGGCGAGGCAATCAGCCCCAGCATTTT. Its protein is CASSLEGRRGNQPQHF.

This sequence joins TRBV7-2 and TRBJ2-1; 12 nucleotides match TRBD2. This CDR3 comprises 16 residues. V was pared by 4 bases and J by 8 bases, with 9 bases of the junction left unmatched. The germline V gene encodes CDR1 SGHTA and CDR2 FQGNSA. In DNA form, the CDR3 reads TGTGCCAGCAGCTCCCTAGCGGGAGGGTCTGTCGATGAGCAGTTCTTC. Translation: CASSSLAGGSVDEQFF.

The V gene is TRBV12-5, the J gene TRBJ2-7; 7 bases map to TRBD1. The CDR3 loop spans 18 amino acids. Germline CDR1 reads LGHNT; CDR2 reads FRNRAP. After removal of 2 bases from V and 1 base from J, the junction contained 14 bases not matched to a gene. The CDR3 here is CASGLTTRSGTESYEQYF. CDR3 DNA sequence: TGTGCTAGTGGTTTGACAACGCGGTCCGGGACAGAGTCCTACGAGCAGTACTTC.

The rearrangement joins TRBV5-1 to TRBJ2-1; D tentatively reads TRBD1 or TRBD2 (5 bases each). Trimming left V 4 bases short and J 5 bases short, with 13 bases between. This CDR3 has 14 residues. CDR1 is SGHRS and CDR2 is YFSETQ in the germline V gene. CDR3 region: CASSGGEGHNEQFF. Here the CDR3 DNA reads TGCGCCAGCAGCGGGGGAGAGGGGCACAATGAGCAGTTCTTC. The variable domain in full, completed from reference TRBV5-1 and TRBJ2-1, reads KAGVTQTPRYLIKTRGQQVTLSCSPISGHRSVSWYQQTPGQGLQFLFEYFSETQRNKGNFPGRFSGRQFSNSRSEMNVSTLELGDSALYLCASSGGEGHNEQFFGPGTRLTVL.